This T cell receptor beta chain originates from a study of PD-1 blockade in classical Hodgkin lymphoma. Brentuximab vedotin exposure varied, and every patient relapsed after autologous stem cell transplantation. CDR1 is LNHNV and CDR2 is YYDKDF in the germline V gene (reference sequence). V trimming: 2 bases; J trimming: 5 bases; junction bases outside the gene matches: 17. The CDR3 loop spans 18 amino acids. Clones were sequenced by immunoSEQ multiplex PCR, and TCRdb holds only the in-frame ones, with some missing. This sample has some 13,000 clones; 80% to 95% occur once, and the top ten carry roughly a tenth.

The sequenced sample was peripheral blood mononuclear cells (PBMCs), obtained at baseline. This TCR derives from a human donor with classical Hodgkin lymphoma. This chain joins TRBV15 and TRBJ1-2; TRBD1 aligns across 7 bases. CDR3 DNA sequence: TGTGCCACCAGCAGACAGGGCAAGGGGGCCCCTCGAATATATGGCTACACCTTC. Amino acids: CATSRQGKGAPRIYGYTF.